What follows are 5 T cell receptor beta chains derived from one specimen sequenced in a study of monozygotic twins with inflammatory bowel disease. No DNA is given; TCRdb re-called the 5' RACE reads and lists each CDR3 protein once. The sample data list approximately 160,000 distinct CDR3 sequences. Input material: blood. Receptor source: a human donor with ulcerative colitis or Crohn's disease, or a healthy co-twin of an affected twin (not recorded which).

V gene TRBV5-1 combines with J gene TRBJ2-2. From germline, CDR1 is SGHRS and CDR2 YFSETQ. The CDR3 sequence is 14 residues long. The CDR3 region is CASSQETVTGELFF.

This chain links TRBV14 with TRBJ1-2; TCRdb indicates TRBD1, and absent DNA this call remains unverified. Germline V lookup: CDR1 SGHDN, CDR2 FVKESK. The CDR3 has 13 amino acids. CDR3: CASSEGQLYGYTF.

The V and J genes are TRBV7-2 and TRBJ2-3; the TRBD1 assignment by TCRdb is unverifiable without DNA. The CDR3 consists of 16 residues. Germline CDR1 SGHTA, CDR2 FQGNSA. This CDR3 reads CASSLEAGLSTDTQYF.

V usage is TRBV4-3 and J usage is TRBJ1-6; the TCRdb D gene call, TRBD1, has no DNA to confirm it. This CDR3 region has 14 residues. Germline V lookup: CDR1 LGHNA, CDR2 YSLEER. CDR3 protein: CASSDGQGESPLHF.

The V gene is TRBV29-1, the J gene TRBJ2-5; the D call of TRBD1 rests on TCRdb alone, since no DNA is present to check it. There are 13 residues in the CDR3. Germline CDR1 and CDR2: SQVTM and ANQGSEA. The CDR3 loop is CSVEMGVGETQYF.